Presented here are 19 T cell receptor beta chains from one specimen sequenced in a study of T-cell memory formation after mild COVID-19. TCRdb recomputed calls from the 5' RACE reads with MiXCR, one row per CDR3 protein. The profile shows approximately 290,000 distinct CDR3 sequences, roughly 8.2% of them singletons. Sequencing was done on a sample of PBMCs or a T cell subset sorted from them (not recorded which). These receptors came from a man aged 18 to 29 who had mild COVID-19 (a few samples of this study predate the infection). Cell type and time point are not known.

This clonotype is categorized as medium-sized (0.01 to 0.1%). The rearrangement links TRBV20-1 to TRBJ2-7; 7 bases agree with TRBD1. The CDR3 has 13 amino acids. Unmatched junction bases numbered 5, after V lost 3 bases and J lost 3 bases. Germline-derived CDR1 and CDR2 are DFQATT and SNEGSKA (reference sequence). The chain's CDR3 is CSARTGIRYEQYF. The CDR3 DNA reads TGCAGTGCTAGGACAGGGATCCGCTACGAGCAGTACTTC.

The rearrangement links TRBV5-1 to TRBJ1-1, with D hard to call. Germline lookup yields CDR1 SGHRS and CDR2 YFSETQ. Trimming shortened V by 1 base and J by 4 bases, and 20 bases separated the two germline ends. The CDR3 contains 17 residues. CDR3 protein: CASSLRVVLGPSTEAFF. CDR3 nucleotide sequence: TGCGCCAGCAGCTTGCGGGTGGTTCTCGGGCCCAGCACTGAAGCTTTCTTT.

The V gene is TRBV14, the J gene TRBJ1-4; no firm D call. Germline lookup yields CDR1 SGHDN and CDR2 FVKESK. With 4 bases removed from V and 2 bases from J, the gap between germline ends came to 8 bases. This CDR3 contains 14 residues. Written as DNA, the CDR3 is TGTGCCAGCAGCCCCCGGGCTACTAATGAAAAACTGTTTTTT. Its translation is CASSPRATNEKLFF.

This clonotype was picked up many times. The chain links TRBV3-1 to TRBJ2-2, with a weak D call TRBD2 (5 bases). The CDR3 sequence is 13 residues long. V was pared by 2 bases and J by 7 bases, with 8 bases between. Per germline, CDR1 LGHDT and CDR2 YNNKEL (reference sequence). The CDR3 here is CASSQTTSGELFF. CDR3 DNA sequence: TGTGCCAGCAGCCAAACAACTAGCGGGGAGCTGTTTTTT.

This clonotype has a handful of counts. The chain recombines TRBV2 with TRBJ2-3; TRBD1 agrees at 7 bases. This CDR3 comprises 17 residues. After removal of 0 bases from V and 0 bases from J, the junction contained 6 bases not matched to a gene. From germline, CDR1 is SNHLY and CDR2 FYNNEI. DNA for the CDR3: TGTGCCAGCAGTGAAGCAAGAGGGGGCGGGAGCACAGATACGCAGTATTTT. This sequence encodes CASSEARGGGSTDTQYF.

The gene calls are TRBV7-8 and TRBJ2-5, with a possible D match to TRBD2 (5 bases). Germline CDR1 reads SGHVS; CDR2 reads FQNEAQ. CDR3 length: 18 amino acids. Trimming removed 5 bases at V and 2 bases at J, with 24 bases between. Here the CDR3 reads CASSNAGRGTRSQETQYF. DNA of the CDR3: TGTGCCAGCAGCAATGCGGGTCGGGGAACTCGGTCTCAAGAGACCCAGTACTTC.

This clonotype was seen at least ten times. The CDR3 coding sequence is TGTGCCAGCAGCTCGGGACGGAGCCTTGAGCAGTACTTC. Its translation is CASSSGRSLEQYF. This rearrangement joins TRBV7-9 to TRBJ2-7; D is tentatively TRBD1 or TRBD2 (5 bases each). This CDR3 has 13 amino acids. CDR1 is SEHNR, CDR2 FQNEAQ, per germline (reference sequence). V was shortened by 4 bases and J by 7 bases, with 14 bases between the two germline ends.

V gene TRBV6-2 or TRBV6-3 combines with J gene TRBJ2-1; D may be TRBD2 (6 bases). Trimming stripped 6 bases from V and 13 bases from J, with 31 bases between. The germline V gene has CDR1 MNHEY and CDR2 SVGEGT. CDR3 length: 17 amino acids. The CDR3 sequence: CASSHFGFSGPQATQFF. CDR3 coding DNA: TGTGCCAGCAGCCATTTCGGATTTAGCGGACCTCAGGCCACCCAGTTCTTC.

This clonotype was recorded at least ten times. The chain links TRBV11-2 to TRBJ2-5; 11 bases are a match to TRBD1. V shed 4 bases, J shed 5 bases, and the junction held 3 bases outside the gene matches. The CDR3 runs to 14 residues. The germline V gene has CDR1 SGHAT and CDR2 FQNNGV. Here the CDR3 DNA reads TGTGCCAGCAGCTCAAGGGACAGGGGGGAGACCCAGTACTTC. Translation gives CASSSRDRGETQYF.

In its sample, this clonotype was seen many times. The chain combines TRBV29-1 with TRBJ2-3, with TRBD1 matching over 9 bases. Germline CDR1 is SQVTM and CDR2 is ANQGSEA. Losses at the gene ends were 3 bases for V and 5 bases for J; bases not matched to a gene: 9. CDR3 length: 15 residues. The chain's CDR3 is CSVDADRGSEDTQYF. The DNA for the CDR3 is TGCAGCGTTGATGCGGACAGGGGAAGTGAAGATACGCAGTATTTT.

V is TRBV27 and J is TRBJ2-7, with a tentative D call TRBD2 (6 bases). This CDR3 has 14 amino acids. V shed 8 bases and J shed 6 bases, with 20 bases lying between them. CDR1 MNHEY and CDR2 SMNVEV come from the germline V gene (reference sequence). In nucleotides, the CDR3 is TGTGCCAGCCAACCCAGACGTCGGGAGAGCGAGCAGTACTTC. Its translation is CASQPRRRESEQYF.

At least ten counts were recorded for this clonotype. The CDR3 region has the DNA TGTGCCAGCAGTGAAGGCAGGGTATACGAGCAGTACGTC. It specifies CASSEGRVYEQYV. The chain couples TRBV2 to TRBJ2-7; D might be TRBD1 (5 bases). The germline V and J ends were trimmed by 1 base and 4 bases, with 8 bases remaining between them. In germline, CDR1 is SNHLY, CDR2 FYNNEI. The CDR3 sequence is 13 residues long.

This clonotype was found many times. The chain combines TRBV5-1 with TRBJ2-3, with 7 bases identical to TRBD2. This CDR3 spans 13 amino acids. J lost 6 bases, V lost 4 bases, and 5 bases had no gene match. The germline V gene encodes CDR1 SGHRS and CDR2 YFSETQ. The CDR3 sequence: CASSGGGGDTQYF. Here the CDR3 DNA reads TGCGCCAGCAGCGGCGGGGGAGGGGATACGCAGTATTTT.

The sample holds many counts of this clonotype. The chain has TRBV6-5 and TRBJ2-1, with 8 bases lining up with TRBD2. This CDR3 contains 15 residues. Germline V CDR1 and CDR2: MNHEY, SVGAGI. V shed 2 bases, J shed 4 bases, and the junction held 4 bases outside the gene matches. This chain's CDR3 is CASSYNRGGYNEQFF. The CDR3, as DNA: TGTGCCAGCAGTTACAATCGCGGGGGGTACAATGAGCAGTTCTTC.

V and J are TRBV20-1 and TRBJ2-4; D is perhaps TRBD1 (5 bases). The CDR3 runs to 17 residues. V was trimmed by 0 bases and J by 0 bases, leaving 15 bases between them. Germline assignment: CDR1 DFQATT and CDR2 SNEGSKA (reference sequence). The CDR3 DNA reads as TGCAGTGCTAGAGATCCAATAGGGGAAAAAGCCAAAAACATTCAGTACTTC. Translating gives CSARDPIGEKAKNIQYF.

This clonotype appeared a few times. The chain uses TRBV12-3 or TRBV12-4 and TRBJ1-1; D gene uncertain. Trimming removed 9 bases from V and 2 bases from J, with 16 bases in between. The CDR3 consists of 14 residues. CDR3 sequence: CASNRREGNTEAFF. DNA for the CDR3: TGTGCCAGTAACCGCCGTGAGGGTAACACTGAAGCTTTCTTT.

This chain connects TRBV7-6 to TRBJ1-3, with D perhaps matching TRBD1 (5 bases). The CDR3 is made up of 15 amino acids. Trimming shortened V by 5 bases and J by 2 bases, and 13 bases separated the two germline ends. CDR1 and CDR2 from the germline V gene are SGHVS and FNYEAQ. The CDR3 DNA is TGTGCCAGCAGCCCCGGGGGGGGACCTGGAAACACCATATATTTT. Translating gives CASSPGGGPGNTIYF. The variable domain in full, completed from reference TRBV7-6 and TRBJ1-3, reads GAGVSQSPRYKVTKRGQDVALRCDPISGHVSLYWYRQALGQGPEFLTYFNYEAQQDKSGLPNDRFSAERPEGSISTLTIQRTEQRDSAMYRCASSPGGGPGNTIYFGEGSWLTVV.

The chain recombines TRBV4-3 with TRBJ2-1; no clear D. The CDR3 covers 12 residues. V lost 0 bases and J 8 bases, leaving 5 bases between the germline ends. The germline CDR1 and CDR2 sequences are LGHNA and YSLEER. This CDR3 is CASSQDGDEQFF. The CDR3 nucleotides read TGCGCCAGCAGCCAAGATGGCGATGAGCAGTTCTTC.

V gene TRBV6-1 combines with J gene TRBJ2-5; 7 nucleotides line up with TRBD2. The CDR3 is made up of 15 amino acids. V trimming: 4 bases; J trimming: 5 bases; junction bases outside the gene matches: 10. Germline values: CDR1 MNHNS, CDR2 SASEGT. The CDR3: CASSANLLGGETQYF. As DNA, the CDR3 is TGTGCCAGCAGTGCAAACCTACTGGGGGGGGAGACCCAGTACTTC.